This TCR beta chain originates from a study of long-term antiretroviral therapy in people with HIV. CDR1 and CDR2 (germline): SEHNR, FQNEAQ (reference sequence). This CDR3 is built from 15 residues. Trimming cost V 6 bases and J 0 bases; bases outside gene matches: 4. This clone was detected only once. Runs used v3.0 of the immunoSEQ assay and were done at survey level. Assay: immunoSEQ multiplex PCR; the TCRdb copy retains only in-frame clones and omits some. The sample lists around 34,000 clones; approximately 74% were seen once. The receptor comes from a man between 45 and 60 years old with HIV. Source: unsorted PBMCs, taken 3 years after starting antiretroviral therapy. The rearrangement joins TRBV7-9 to TRBJ2-5; 10 bases are a match to TRBD2. The CDR3 sequence: CASSYSGGYQETQYF. CDR3 in DNA: TGTGCCAGCAGTTATAGCGGGGGGTACCAAGAGACCCAGTACTTC. Drawing the rest from reference TRBV7-9 and TRBJ2-5, the complete variable domain is DTGVSQNPRHKITKRGQNVTFRCDPISEHNRLYWYRQTLGQGPEFLTYFQNEAQLEKSRLLSDRFSAERPKGSFSTLEIQRTEQGDSAMYLCASSYSGGYQETQYFGPGTRLLVL.